Listed below are T cell receptor beta chains from one sample, sequenced in a study of T cells in Graves' hyperthyroidism and ophthalmopathy. TCRdb redid the calling of the multiplex PCR reads with MiXCR, one entry per CDR3 protein. The table has some 400,000 distinct CDR3 sequences, roughly 19% seen once. Sequencing was done on a sample of blood. The receptors were sampled from a woman younger than 30 with Graves' hyperthyroidism. Both conserved end residues are part of each CDR3. A D gene is named only where the DNA matches it firmly. Size is omitted from some rows. Given values are once, few, many or a class for expanded clones.

TRBV12-3/TRBV12-4	TRBJ2-7	many	TRBD1	CASSLTGAEYEQYF	TGTGCCAGCAGTTTGACAGGGGCGGAGTACGAGCAGTACTTC
TRBV7-8	TRBJ2-2	many	-	CASSPRTAGTGELFF	TGTGCCAGCAGCCCCCGGACCGCGGGGACCGGGGAGCTGTTTTTT
TRBV4-1	TRBJ1-1	many	-	CASSQDLVQGGTEAFF	TGCGCCAGCAGCCAAGATCTCGTACAGGGAGGCACTGAAGCTTTCTTT
TRBV11-2	TRBJ2-7	many	-	CASSFTGDIYEQYF	TGTGCCAGCAGCTTTACAGGTGACATCTACGAGCAGTACTTC
TRBV11-2	TRBJ2-7	many	TRBD1	CASSPNWDRVNEQYF	TGTGCCAGCAGCCCAAATTGGGACAGGGTCAACGAGCAGTACTTC
TRBV6-1	TRBJ1-5	many	-	CASSEYDSGGPQHF	TGTGCCAGCAGTGAATATGACAGCGGCGGGCCCCAGCATTTT
TRBV5-1	TRBJ2-5	many	-	CASSLYSRGGETQYF	TGCGCCAGCAGCTTGTATTCCAGGGGAGGAGAGACCCAGTACTTC
TRBV6-5	TRBJ2-5	many	TRBD2	CASSYSMRGQETQYF	TGTGCCAGCAGTTACTCGATGCGGGGGCAAGAGACCCAGTACTTC
TRBV11-2	TRBJ2-7	-	-	CASSSGGANGEQYF	TGTGCCAGCAGCTCAGGAGGGGCCAATGGCGAGCAGTACTTC
TRBV11-2	TRBJ1-1	many	-	CASSLGVEGLRTEAFF	TGTGCCAGCAGCTTAGGTGTGGAGGGTTTGAGAACTGAAGCTTTCTTT
TRBV6-1	TRBJ2-5	many	-	CASSTRWAGETQYF	TGTGCCAGCAGTACCCGGTGGGCGGGGGAGACCCAGTACTTC
TRBV20-1	TRBJ2-5	many	-	CSASGPQETQYF	TGCAGTGCTTCGGGTCCCCAGGAGACCCAGTACTTC
TRBV6-2/TRBV6-3	TRBJ1-5	-	TRBD1	CASRLTGQGVVGNQPQHF	TGTGCCAGCAGACTAACGGGACAGGGTGTCGTGGGCAATCAGCCCCAGCATTTT
TRBV12-3/TRBV12-4	TRBJ1-1	-	-	CASSLLVWGKAEAFF	TGTGCCAGCAGTTTATTAGTGTGGGGGAAGGCTGAAGCTTTCTTT
TRBV5-1	TRBJ2-2	-	TRBD1	CASRAHQRQTGGMTTGELFF	TGCGCCAGCAGGGCTCATCAGAGACAGACAGGGGGTATGACCACCGGGGAGCTGTTTTTT
TRBV25-1	TRBJ1-1	many	-	CASSEGGVDAMNTEAFF	TGTGCCAGCAGTGAAGGTGGTGTGGACGCAATGAACACTGAAGCTTTCTTT
TRBV25-1	TRBJ1-2	many	-	CASSEGFGYTF	TGTGCCAGCAGTGAAGGGTTTGGCTACACCTTC
TRBV20-1	TRBJ2-5	many	-	CSARVVWTVKETQYF	TGCAGTGCTAGAGTCGTTTGGACAGTTAAAGAGACCCAGTACTTC
TRBV6-5	TRBJ1-2	many	-	CASSYWGGHGYTF	TGTGCCAGCAGTTACTGGGGGGGACATGGCTACACCTTC
TRBV19	TRBJ1-1	-	-	CASSIGRQINTEAFF	TGTGCCAGTAGTATAGGACGGCAAATTAACACTGAAGCTTTCTTT
TRBV4-2	TRBJ2-3	-	-	CASSPRALRTDTQYF	TGTGCCAGCAGCCCCCGGGCCCTCCGGACAGATACGCAGTATTTT
TRBV28	TRBJ2-7	many	TRBD1	CASSFPGTGRYEQYF	TGTGCCAGCAGTTTCCCCGGGACAGGGAGGTACGAGCAGTACTTC
TRBV12-3/TRBV12-4	TRBJ2-2	many	-	CASAGGVTGLNTGELFF	TGTGCCAGCGCTGGTGGGGTAACAGGTCTTAACACCGGGGAGCTGTTTTTT
TRBV27	TRBJ1-2	many	-	CASSPEGSYGYTF	TGTGCCAGCAGTCCTGAGGGTTCCTATGGCTACACCTTC
TRBV11-2	TRBJ1-1	many	-	CASSPHPYRARNTEAFF	TGTGCCAGCAGCCCCCATCCGTACAGGGCTCGGAACACTGAAGCTTTCTTT
TRBV7-3	TRBJ2-7	-	TRBD2	CASSFLAGGPREQYF	TGTGCCAGCAGCTTTCTAGCGGGGGGGCCTCGAGAGCAGTACTTC
TRBV5-1	TRBJ1-6	-	-	CASSLGGTQTNSPLHF	TGCGCCAGCAGCTTGGGAGGGACCCAGACGAATTCACCCCTCCACTTT
TRBV7-8	TRBJ1-6	many	TRBD1	CASSSRQGSSYNSPLHF	TGTGCCAGCAGCTCCCGACAGGGGAGCTCCTATAATTCACCCCTCCACTTT
TRBV6-1	TRBJ1-3	many	TRBD1	CASRRQGGNTIYF	TGTGCCAGCAGACGACAGGGTGGAAACACCATATATTTT
TRBV29-1	TRBJ2-4	few	-	CSGKGGAKNIKYF	TGCAGCGGGAAAGGGGGGGCCAAAAACATTAAGTACTTC
TRBV4-1	TRBJ2-5	-	TRBD1	CASSHSGQVRLYF	TGCGCCAGCAGCCATTCCGGACAGGTTCGTCTGTACTTC
TRBV15	TRBJ2-5	-	TRBD1	CATSRGLRGRLHRPKPQYF	TGTGCCACCAGCAGGGGCCTAAGGGGGCGGCTTCACCGGCCCAAGCCCCAGTACTTC
TRBV20-1	TRBJ1-5	many	-	CSARVRNQPQHF	TGCAGTGCTAGAGTCCGCAATCAGCCCCAGCATTTT
TRBV30	TRBJ1-2	many	-	CAWDLNYGYTF	TGTGCCTGGGACCTCAACTATGGCTACACCTTC
TRBV12-3/TRBV12-4	TRBJ1-1	-	-	CASASRQGDTEAFF	TGTGCCAGCGCCTCCCGTCAGGGAGACACTGAAGCTTTCTTT
TRBV18	TRBJ1-1	few	-	CASSPTDTGIEAFF	TGTGCCAGCTCACCGACTGATACAGGGATTGAAGCTTTCTTT
TRBV20-1	TRBJ2-7	many	TRBD2	CSARDTTSGGNEQYF	TGCAGTGCTAGAGATACTACTAGCGGGGGCAACGAGCAGTACTTC
TRBV20-1	TRBJ1-3	many	TRBD1	CSARQTGGSGNTIYF	TGCAGTGCTAGACAGACAGGGGGTTCTGGAAACACCATATATTTT
TRBV19	TRBJ2-7	-	TRBD1	CASSPGQGSRRQYF	TGTGCCAGTAGTCCCGGACAGGGGTCTCGACGGCAGTACTTC
TRBV11-2	TRBJ2-7	many	-	CASSAEWVPYF	TGTGCCAGCAGCGCGGAGTGGGTGCCGTACTTC